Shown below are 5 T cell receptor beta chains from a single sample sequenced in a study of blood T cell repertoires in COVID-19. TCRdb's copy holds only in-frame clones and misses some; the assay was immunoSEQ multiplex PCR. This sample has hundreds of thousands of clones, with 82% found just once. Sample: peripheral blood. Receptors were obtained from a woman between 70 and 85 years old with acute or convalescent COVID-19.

The CDR3 DNA sequence: TGCGCCAGCAGCCACGAATTAGCGGGGGGTAACTACGAGCAGTACTTC. Its translation is CASSHELAGGNYEQYF. The rearrangement uses TRBV4-1 and TRBJ2-7; 10 bases align to TRBD2. The CDR3 is made up of 16 amino acids. Unmatched junction bases numbered 8, after V lost 3 bases and J lost 3 bases. Germline V gene sequence: CDR1 MGHRA, CDR2 YSYEKL.

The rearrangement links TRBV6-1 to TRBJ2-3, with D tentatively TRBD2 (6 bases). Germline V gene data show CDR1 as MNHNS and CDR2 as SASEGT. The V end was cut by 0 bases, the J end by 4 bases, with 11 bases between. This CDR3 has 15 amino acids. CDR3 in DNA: TGTGCCAGCAGTGAAGCAGTCCTAGCGCCAGATACGCAGTATTTT. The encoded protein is CASSEAVLAPDTQYF.

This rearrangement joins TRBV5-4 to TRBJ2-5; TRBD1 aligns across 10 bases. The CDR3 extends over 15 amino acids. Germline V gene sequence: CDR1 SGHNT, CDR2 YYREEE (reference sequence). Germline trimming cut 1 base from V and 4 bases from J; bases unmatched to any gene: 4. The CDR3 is CASSLPGTGVETQYF. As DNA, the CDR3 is TGTGCCAGCAGCTTGCCCGGGACAGGGGTAGAGACCCAGTACTTC.

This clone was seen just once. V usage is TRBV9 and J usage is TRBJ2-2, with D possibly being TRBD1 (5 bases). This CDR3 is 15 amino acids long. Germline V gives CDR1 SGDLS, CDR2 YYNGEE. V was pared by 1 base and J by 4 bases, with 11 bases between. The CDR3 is CASSVLGDGTGELFF. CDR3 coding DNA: TGTGCCAGCAGCGTATTAGGGGATGGCACCGGGGAGCTGTTTTTT.

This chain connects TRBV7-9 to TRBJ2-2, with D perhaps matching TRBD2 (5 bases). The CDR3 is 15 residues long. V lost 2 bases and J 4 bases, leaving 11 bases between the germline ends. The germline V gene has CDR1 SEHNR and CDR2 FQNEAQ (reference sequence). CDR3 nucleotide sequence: TGTGCCAGCAGCTTACGGGTAGGGAGCACCGGGGAGCTGTTTTTT. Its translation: CASSLRVGSTGELFF.